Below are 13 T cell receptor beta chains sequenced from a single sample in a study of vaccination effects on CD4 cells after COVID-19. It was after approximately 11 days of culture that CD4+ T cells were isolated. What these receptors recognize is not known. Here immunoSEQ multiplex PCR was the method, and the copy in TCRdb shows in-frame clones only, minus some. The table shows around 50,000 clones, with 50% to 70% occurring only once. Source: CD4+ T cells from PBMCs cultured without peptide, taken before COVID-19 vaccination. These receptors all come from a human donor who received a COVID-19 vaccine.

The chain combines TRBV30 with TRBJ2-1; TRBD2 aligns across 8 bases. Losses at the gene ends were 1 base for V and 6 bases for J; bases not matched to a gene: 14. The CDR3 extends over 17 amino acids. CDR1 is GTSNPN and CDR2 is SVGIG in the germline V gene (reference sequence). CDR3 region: CAWSAPQLAVAGNEQFF. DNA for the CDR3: TGTGCCTGGAGTGCGCCCCAACTAGCGGTTGCTGGCAATGAGCAGTTCTTC.

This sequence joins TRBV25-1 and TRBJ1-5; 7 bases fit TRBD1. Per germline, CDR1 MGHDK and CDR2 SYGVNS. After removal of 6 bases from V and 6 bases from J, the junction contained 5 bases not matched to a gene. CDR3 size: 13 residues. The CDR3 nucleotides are TGTGCCAGCAGCCCAGGGGGTGCTCAGCCCCAGCATTTT. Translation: CASSPGGAQPQHF.

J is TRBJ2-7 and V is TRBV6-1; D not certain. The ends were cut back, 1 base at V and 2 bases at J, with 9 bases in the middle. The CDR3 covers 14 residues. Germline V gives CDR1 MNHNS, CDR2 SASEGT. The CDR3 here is CASSEVRQTYEQYF. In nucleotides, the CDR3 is TGTGCCAGCAGTGAAGTACGGCAGACCTACGAGCAGTACTTC.

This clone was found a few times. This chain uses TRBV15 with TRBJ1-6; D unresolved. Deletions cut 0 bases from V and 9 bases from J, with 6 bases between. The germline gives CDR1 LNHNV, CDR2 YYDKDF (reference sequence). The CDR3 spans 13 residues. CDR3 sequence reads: CATSRDLGSPLHF. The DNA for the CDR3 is TGTGCCACCAGCAGAGATCTAGGTTCACCCCTCCACTTT.

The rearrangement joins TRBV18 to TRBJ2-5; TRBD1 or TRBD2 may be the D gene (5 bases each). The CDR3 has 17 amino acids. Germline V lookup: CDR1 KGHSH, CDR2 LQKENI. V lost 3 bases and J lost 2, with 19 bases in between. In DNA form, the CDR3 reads TGTGCCAGCTCACCGGGACGCGGGCGGGTTGGTCAAGAGACCCAGTACTTC. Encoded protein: CASSPGRGRVGQETQYF.

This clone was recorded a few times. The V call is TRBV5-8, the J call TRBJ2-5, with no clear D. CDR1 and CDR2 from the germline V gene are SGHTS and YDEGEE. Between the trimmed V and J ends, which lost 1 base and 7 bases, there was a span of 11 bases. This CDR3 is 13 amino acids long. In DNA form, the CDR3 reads TGTGCCAGCAGCTTGTCTGGGTCGGGGACCCAGTACTTC. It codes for CASSLSGSGTQYF.

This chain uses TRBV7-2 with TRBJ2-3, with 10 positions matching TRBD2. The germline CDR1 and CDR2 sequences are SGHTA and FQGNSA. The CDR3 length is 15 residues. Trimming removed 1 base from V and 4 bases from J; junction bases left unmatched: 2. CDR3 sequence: CASSLEAGGSDTQYF. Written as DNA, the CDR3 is TGTGCCAGCAGCTTAGAAGCGGGGGGGTCAGATACGCAGTATTTT.

CDR3 coding DNA: TGTGCCAGCAGCCAAACGCGAGTAAATGATGGCTACACCTTC. Protein product: CASSQTRVNDGYTF. The V and J genes are TRBV4-2 and TRBJ1-2; D unresolved. V lost 2 bases and J lost 6, with 13 bases in between. This CDR3 spans 14 amino acids. CDR1 is LGHNA and CDR2 is YNFKEQ in the germline V gene.

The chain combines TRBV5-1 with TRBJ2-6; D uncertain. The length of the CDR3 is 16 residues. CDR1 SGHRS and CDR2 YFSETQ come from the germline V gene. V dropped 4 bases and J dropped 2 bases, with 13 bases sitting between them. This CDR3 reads CASSPPGNPGANVLTF. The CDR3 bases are TGCGCCAGCAGCCCCCCGGGCAATCCTGGGGCCAACGTCCTGACTTTC.

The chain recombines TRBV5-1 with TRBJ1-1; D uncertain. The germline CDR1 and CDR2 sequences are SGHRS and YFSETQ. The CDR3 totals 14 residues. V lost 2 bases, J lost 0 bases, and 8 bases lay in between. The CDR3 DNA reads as TGCGCCAGCAGCTTTGGCAAGGTGAACACTGAAGCTTTCTTT. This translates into CASSFGKVNTEAFF.

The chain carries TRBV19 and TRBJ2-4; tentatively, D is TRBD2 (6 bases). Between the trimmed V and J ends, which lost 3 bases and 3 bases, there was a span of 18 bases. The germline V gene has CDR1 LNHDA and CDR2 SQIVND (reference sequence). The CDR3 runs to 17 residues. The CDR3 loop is CASSMASVSHGKNIQYF. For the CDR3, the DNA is TGTGCCAGTAGTATGGCTAGCGTCTCCCATGGCAAAAACATTCAGTACTTC.

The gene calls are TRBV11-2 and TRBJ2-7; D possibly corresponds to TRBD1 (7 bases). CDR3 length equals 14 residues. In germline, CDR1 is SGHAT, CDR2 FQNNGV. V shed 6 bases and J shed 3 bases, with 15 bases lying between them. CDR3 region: CASRPGGHIYEQYF. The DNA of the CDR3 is TGTGCCAGCAGGCCAGGGGGGCACATCTACGAGCAGTACTTC.

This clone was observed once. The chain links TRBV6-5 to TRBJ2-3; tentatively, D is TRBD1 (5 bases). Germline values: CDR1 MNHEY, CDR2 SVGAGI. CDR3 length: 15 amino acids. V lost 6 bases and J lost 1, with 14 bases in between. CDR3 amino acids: CASSPRAGRTDTQYF. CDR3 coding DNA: TGTGCCAGCAGCCCCAGGGCAGGGCGCACAGATACGCAGTATTTT.